A selection of T cell receptor beta chains follows, all from one sample in a study of cytomegalovirus exposure and HLA in healthy donors. TCRdb keeps only in-frame clones here, not all; method: immunoSEQ multiplex PCR. The sample lists about 120,000 clones, about 82% occurring once. Sequenced input: PBMCs. These receptors were taken from a man younger than 30 in good health and CMV-seronegative. The CDR3 runs from the conserved cysteine through the conserved F or W. The D gene is left open where the match is weak. Clone size appears in some rows only: once, few, many, or a class for an expanded clone.

clone_size: -; j_call: TRBJ1-1; v_call: TRBV2; cdr3_length: 13; d_call: -; cdr3_aa: CATTRLGVGGAFF; cdr3_nt: TGTGCCACTACCCGCCTTGGGGTCGGAGGAGCTTTCTTT
clone_size: -; j_call: TRBJ2-6; v_call: TRBV5-4; cdr3_length: 16; d_call: -; cdr3_aa: CASRTQGMRGANVLTF; cdr3_nt: TGTGCCAGCAGGACCCAGGGTATGAGAGGGGCCAACGTCCTGACTTTC
clone_size: -; j_call: TRBJ1-5; v_call: TRBV5-1; cdr3_length: 16; d_call: TRBD1; cdr3_aa: CASSLDGQGGNQPQHF; cdr3_nt: TGCGCCAGCAGTCTCGATGGACAGGGGGGCAATCAGCCCCAGCATTTT
clone_size: -; j_call: TRBJ2-7; v_call: TRBV5-4; cdr3_length: 14; d_call: TRBD2; cdr3_aa: CASSPSAGRNEQYF; cdr3_nt: TGTGCCAGCAGCCCTTCAGCGGGGCGAAACGAGCAGTACTTC
clone_size: once; j_call: TRBJ1-1; v_call: TRBV5-1; cdr3_length: 14; d_call: -; cdr3_aa: CASSLDPAVTEAFF; cdr3_nt: TGCGCCAGCAGCTTGGACCCTGCGGTCACTGAAGCTTTCTTT
clone_size: -; j_call: TRBJ2-7; v_call: TRBV30; cdr3_length: 13; d_call: -; cdr3_aa: CAWERTSSYEQYF; cdr3_nt: TGTGCCTGGGAGCGAACGAGCTCCTACGAGCAGTACTTC
clone_size: -; j_call: TRBJ2-3; v_call: TRBV12-5; cdr3_length: 13; d_call: -; cdr3_aa: CASGPGDRDTQYF; cdr3_nt: TGTGCTAGTGGTCCGGGGGACAGAGATACGCAGTATTTT
clone_size: -; j_call: TRBJ2-5; v_call: TRBV6-1; cdr3_length: 15; d_call: -; cdr3_aa: CASSDNSVPQETQYF; cdr3_nt: TGTGCCAGCAGTGACAATTCGGTACCCCAAGAGACCCAGTACTTC
clone_size: -; j_call: TRBJ1-1; v_call: TRBV7-2; cdr3_length: 16; d_call: TRBD1; cdr3_aa: CASSFRIRGYDTEAFF; cdr3_nt: TGTGCCAGCAGCTTCAGGATCAGGGGGTATGACACTGAAGCTTTCTTT
clone_size: -; j_call: TRBJ2-3; v_call: TRBV6-1; cdr3_length: 16; d_call: -; cdr3_aa: CASSGDLTGRADTQYF; cdr3_nt: TGTGCCAGCAGTGGCGACCTGACAGGCCGGGCAGATACGCAGTATTTT
clone_size: -; j_call: TRBJ2-7; v_call: TRBV11-2; cdr3_length: 15; d_call: TRBD1; cdr3_aa: CASSLGDRDAYEQYF; cdr3_nt: TGTGCCAGCAGCTTAGGGGACAGGGATGCCTACGAGCAGTACTTC
clone_size: -; j_call: TRBJ1-1; v_call: TRBV6-1; cdr3_length: 12; d_call: -; cdr3_aa: CASSRMNTEAFF; cdr3_nt: TGTGCCAGCAGCAGGATGAACACTGAAGCTTTCTTT
clone_size: -; j_call: TRBJ2-7; v_call: TRBV5-1; cdr3_length: 13; d_call: -; cdr3_aa: CASSLGTVSEQYF; cdr3_nt: TGCGCCAGCAGCTTGGGGACAGTATCCGAGCAGTACTTC
clone_size: -; j_call: TRBJ1-2; v_call: TRBV7-9; cdr3_length: 16; d_call: -; cdr3_aa: CASSIISGSSIYGYTF; cdr3_nt: TGTGCCAGCAGCATCATATCAGGGTCTTCAATCTATGGCTACACCTTC